Below, 28 T cell receptor beta chains from the same sample are listed, as sequenced in a study of shared T cell receptors in the human thymus. Sequencing used immunoSEQ multiplex PCR; TCRdb keeps in-frame clones, though not all of them. The data show roughly 700,000 clones, approximately 87% seen once. These data also formed part of another study, on human thymus T cells.

The sample consisted of thymocytes. Receptors were obtained from a boy in the first two years of life with a congenital heart defect.

The chain employs TRBV11-3 and TRBJ2-3; 7 bases align to TRBD2. This CDR3 region has 13 residues. J gave up 4 bases and V 7 bases, and 5 bases lay outside the gene matches. CDR1 is SGHNT, CDR2 YENEEA, per germline. The CDR3 bases are TGTGCCAGCACCCATGGGGGGGCAGATACGCAGTATTTT. Amino acids: CASTHGGADTQYF.

The CDR3 is CASSYMRPPKNEQFF. Here the CDR3 DNA reads TGTGCCAGCAGTTACATGCGGCCTCCCAAGAATGAGCAGTTCTTC. The J gene is TRBJ2-1, the V gene TRBV6-5; no reliable D call. V was pared by 2 bases and J by 7 bases, with 15 bases between. The CDR3 consists of 15 residues. Germline lookup yields CDR1 MNHEY and CDR2 SVGAGI.

The rearrangement links TRBV14 to TRBJ1-1, with 8 nucleotides matching TRBD1. This CDR3 contains 18 residues. The trim removed 0 bases at V and 1 base at J, leaving 10 bases unmatched. Germline CDR1 SGHDN, CDR2 FVKESK. Here the CDR3 reads CASSQEKKRTGRNTEAFF. In DNA form, the CDR3 reads TGTGCCAGCAGCCAAGAAAAGAAGCGGACAGGGCGGAACACTGAAGCTTTCTTT. Based on the CDR3 plus reference TRBV14 and TRBJ1-1, the full variable domain is EAGVTQFPSHSVIEKGQTVTLRCDPISGHDNLYWYRRVMGKEIKFLLHFVKESKQDESGMPNNRFLAERTGGTYSTLKVQPAELEDSGVYFCASSQEKKRTGRNTEAFFGQGTRLTVV.

This clone is a singleton in its sample. The chain uses TRBV28 and TRBJ1-5; possible D gene TRBD1, 6 bases. There are 15 residues in the CDR3. Germline-derived CDR1 and CDR2 are MDHEN and SYDVKM. V shed 7 bases and J shed 3 bases, with 16 bases lying between them. The CDR3 sequence: CASTKGRQVNQPQHF. DNA of the CDR3: TGTGCCAGCACCAAAGGAAGACAGGTCAATCAGCCCCAGCATTTT. Full variable domain (remainder filled in from reference TRBV28 and TRBJ1-5): DVKVTQSSRYLVKRTGEKVFLECVQDMDHENMFWYRQDPGLGLRLIYFSYDVKMKEKGDIPEGYSVSREKKERFSLILESASTNQTSMYLCASTKGRQVNQPQHFGDGTRLSIL.

V gene TRBV4-1 combines with J gene TRBJ1-5; perhaps TRBD1 as D (6 bases). Germline V gene sequence: CDR1 MGHRA, CDR2 YSYEKL. CDR3 length equals 18 residues. V was trimmed by 0 bases and J by 2 bases, leaving 17 bases between them. CDR3: CASSQDRAGDGGNQPQHF. In DNA form, the CDR3 reads TGCGCCAGCAGCCAAGATAGGGCAGGGGATGGTGGCAATCAGCCCCAGCATTTT.

V is TRBV28 and J is TRBJ2-3; D is possibly TRBD2 (6 bases). Germline V CDR1 and CDR2: MDHEN, SYDVKM. The CDR3 runs to 11 residues. The CDR3: CAGGGPDTQYF. The CDR3 DNA sequence: TGTGCGGGAGGAGGCCCAGATACGCAGTATTTT.

This rearrangement joins TRBV4-1 to TRBJ2-3, with 7 bases that match TRBD1. V gave up 7 bases and J gave up 4 bases; unmatched junction bases: 5. Germline assignment: CDR1 MGHRA and CDR2 YSYEKL. The CDR3 contains 13 residues. The CDR3 region has the DNA TGCGCCAGCAAGGGGGCGGGCTCAGATACGCAGTATTTT. This encodes CASKGAGSDTQYF.

The CDR3, as DNA: TGTGCCAGCAGCGCCCTATCGGAGGTACGAAGCAATGAGCAGTTCTTC. The encoded protein is CASSALSEVRSNEQFF. V and J are TRBV7-9 and TRBJ2-1; tentatively, D is TRBD2 (5 bases). Trimming left V 5 bases short and J 6 bases short, with 20 bases between. Germline assignment: CDR1 SEHNR and CDR2 FQNEAQ (reference sequence). This CDR3 region has 16 residues.

The chain has TRBV12-5 and TRBJ2-1; 9 positions match TRBD1. CDR3 size: 16 residues. Germline assignment: CDR1 LGHNT and CDR2 FRNRAP. J was trimmed by 9 bases and V by 5 bases; bases with no gene match: 14. Here the CDR3 DNA reads TGTGCTAGTGGTCCCGACGGACAGGGGAGGTTTAGTGAGCAGTTCTTC. Encoded protein: CASGPDGQGRFSEQFF.

The chain combines TRBV5-6 with TRBJ2-1, with 8 bases identical to TRBD1. CDR1 is SGHDT, CDR2 YYEEEE, per germline. The junction had 10 bases not matched to a gene; V was cut back by 0 bases and J by 8 bases. This CDR3 spans 16 amino acids. CDR3 region: CASSLDQGARIDEQFF. DNA of the CDR3: TGTGCCAGCAGCTTGGACCAGGGGGCAAGAATCGATGAGCAGTTCTTC.

The chain joins TRBV15 to TRBJ2-7, with D perhaps TRBD2 (6 bases). V was trimmed by 5 bases and J by 3 bases, leaving 17 bases between them. Germline V gene sequence: CDR1 LNHNV, CDR2 YYDKDF (reference sequence). The CDR3 runs 15 residues. In DNA, the CDR3 is TGTGCCACCAGCGGGGAAAGGGACTCCATCTACGAGCAGTACTTC. It yields the protein CATSGERDSIYEQYF.

The gene calls are TRBV27 and TRBJ2-1; D not resolved. CDR1 MNHEY and CDR2 SMNVEV come from the germline V gene (reference sequence). The length of the CDR3 is 15 residues. V was clipped by 5 bases and J by 8 bases, with 19 bases between them. CDR3 coding DNA: TGTGCCAGCAGTCTACGAACCGACTCCGCCGATGAGCAGTTCTTC. As protein: CASSLRTDSADEQFF.

This rearrangement joins TRBV9 to TRBJ1-3; D call uncertain. Trimming pared 0 bases from V and 3 bases from J, leaving 16 bases between. Germline V lookup: CDR1 SGDLS, CDR2 YYNGEE. The CDR3 has 17 residues. The CDR3 nucleotides read TGTGCCAGCAGCGTAGGGGAGAAGGGAATGCTTGGAAACACCATATATTTT. As protein: CASSVGEKGMLGNTIYF.

This clone was found once. This chain joins TRBV30 and TRBJ1-1; 9 bases agree with TRBD1. Germline V gene data show CDR1 as GTSNPN and CDR2 as SVGIG (reference sequence). This CDR3 comprises 15 residues. J was trimmed by 5 bases and V by 2 bases; bases with no gene match: 9. The CDR3 DNA follows: TGTGCCTGGAGTATACCCCTGACAGGGGGGACTGAAGCTTTCTTT. It encodes CAWSIPLTGGTEAFF. The full variable domain, rest sourced from reference TRBV30 and TRBJ1-1, is SQTIHQWPATLVQPVGSPLSLECTVEGTSNPNLYWYRQAAGRGLQLLFYSVGIGQISSEVPQNLSASRPQDRQFILSSKKLLLSDSGFYLCAWSIPLTGGTEAFFGQGTRLTVV.

This clone has just a few counts. The chain has TRBV27 and TRBJ1-5, with 7 bases lining up with TRBD1. This CDR3 region has 16 residues. Germline V gene lookup returns CDR1 MNHEY and CDR2 SMNVEV (reference sequence). Unmatched junction bases numbered 9, after V lost 2 bases and J lost 5 bases. For the CDR3, the DNA is TGTGCCAGCAGTTTACAGGGGCCCCAGGGGGATCAGCCCCAGCATTTT. Translating gives CASSLQGPQGDQPQHF.

This clone was counted once. The genes are TRBV2 and TRBJ2-1; 14 bases are shared with TRBD2. J was trimmed by 0 bases and V by 7 bases; bases with no gene match: 11. The CDR3 spans 19 residues. CDR1 is SNHLY, CDR2 FYNNEI, per germline. Here the CDR3 reads CASTRLAGGPLYSYNEQFF. The CDR3 DNA is TGTGCCAGCACTAGACTAGCGGGAGGGCCACTATACTCCTACAATGAGCAGTTCTTC. The variable domain in full, with the rest retrieved from reference TRBV2 and TRBJ2-1, is EPEVTQTPSHQVTQMGQEVILRCVPISNHLYFYWYRQILGQKVEFLVSFYNNEISEKSEIFDDQFSVERPDGSNFTLKIRSTKLEDSAMYFCASTRLAGGPLYSYNEQFFGPGTRLTVL.

This clone came up once. This chain links TRBV5-1 with TRBJ2-5, with D perhaps matching TRBD2 (6 bases). CDR3 length: 15 residues. Deletions cut 4 bases from V and 6 bases from J, with 19 bases between. CDR1 is SGHRS and CDR2 is YFSETQ in the germline V gene. The CDR3 DNA reads TGCGCCAGCAGCCATAAGGATCGGGAGAGGAAGACCCAGTACTTC. Translation gives CASSHKDRERKTQYF. Full variable domain (rest looked up from reference TRBV5-1 and TRBJ2-5): KAGVTQTPRYLIKTRGQQVTLSCSPISGHRSVSWYQQTPGQGLQFLFEYFSETQRNKGNFPGRFSGRQFSNSRSEMNVSTLELGDSALYLCASSHKDRERKTQYFGPGTRLLVL.

The chain combines TRBV28 with TRBJ2-1, with D perhaps TRBD2 (6 bases). The V and J ends lost 6 bases and 4 bases respectively, with 16 bases between them. The germline CDR1 and CDR2 sequences are MDHEN and SYDVKM. The CDR3 runs to 15 residues. This CDR3 reads CASSHRGREYNEQFF. The CDR3 bases are TGTGCCAGCAGCCATAGGGGTCGGGAGTACAATGAGCAGTTCTTC.

The rearrangement uses TRBV7-8 and TRBJ2-3; 14 nucleotides agree with TRBD2. V was clipped by 0 bases and J by 6 bases; unmatched bases: 2. There are 16 residues in the CDR3. The germline V gene encodes CDR1 SGHVS and CDR2 FQNEAQ. This CDR3 reads CASSLARTSGRDTQYF. Here the CDR3 DNA reads TGTGCCAGCAGCTTAGCTAGGACTAGCGGGAGGGATACGCAGTATTTT.

This chain connects TRBV14 to TRBJ1-2; TRBD1 might be the D (5 bases). Germline V CDR1 and CDR2: SGHDN, FVKESK. This CDR3 spans 12 amino acids. Trimming stripped 3 bases from V and 11 bases from J, with 13 bases between. The CDR3 loop reads CASSQVQERYTF. The CDR3 coding sequence is TGTGCCAGCAGCCAGGTACAGGAAAGGTACACCTTC. Combining the CDR3 with reference TRBV14 and TRBJ1-2 gives the whole variable domain EAGVTQFPSHSVIEKGQTVTLRCDPISGHDNLYWYRRVMGKEIKFLLHFVKESKQDESGMPNNRFLAERTGGTYSTLKVQPAELEDSGVYFCASSQVQERYTFGSGTRLTVV.

The chain has TRBV7-9 and TRBJ2-5; D perhaps matches TRBD1 (5 bases). The CDR3 runs 14 residues. CDR1 and CDR2 (germline): SEHNR, FQNEAQ (reference sequence). V lost 1 base to trimming and J lost 5 bases, with 11 bases between them. As DNA, the CDR3 is TGTGCCAGCAGCTTAGAGTCAGGGCGGGAGACCCAGTACTTC. This sequence encodes CASSLESGRETQYF.

This chain uses TRBV6-5 with TRBJ2-1; tentatively, D is TRBD2 (5 bases). Per the germline V gene, CDR1 is MNHEY and CDR2 is SVGAGI. The V gene lost 1 base and the J gene lost 5 bases, with 12 bases spanning the gap. The CDR3 contains 15 residues. This CDR3 reads CASSYYGSTHNEQFF. Written as DNA, the CDR3 is TGTGCCAGCAGTTACTATGGGAGTACCCACAATGAGCAGTTCTTC.

The chain couples TRBV28 to TRBJ2-2; D possibly corresponds to TRBD1 (6 bases). Germline CDR1 MDHEN, CDR2 SYDVKM. This CDR3 region has 15 residues. Trimming stripped 1 base from V and 4 bases from J, with 10 bases between. The CDR3 coding sequence is TGTGCCAGCAGTTTATCACAGGGCGGCACCGGGGAGCTGTTTTTT. It encodes CASSLSQGGTGELFF.

This clone was seen just once. CDR3 region: CASSGTGLPEKLFF. The CDR3 DNA follows: TGTGCCAGCAGCGGTACAGGGCTTCCTGAAAAACTGTTTTTT. The rearrangement links TRBV7-9 to TRBJ1-4; weak D call: TRBD1 (6 bases). The CDR3 is 14 amino acids. CDR1 and CDR2 from the germline V gene are SEHNR and FQNEAQ (reference sequence). Between the trimmed V and J ends, which lost 5 bases and 7 bases, there was a span of 14 bases. Combining the CDR3 with reference TRBV7-9 and TRBJ1-4 gives the whole variable domain DTGVSQNPRHKITKRGQNVTFRCDPISEHNRLYWYRQTLGQGPEFLTYFQNEAQLEKSRLLSDRFSAERPKGSFSTLEIQRTEQGDSAMYLCASSGTGLPEKLFFGSGTQLSVL.

This clone was detected once. The chain uses TRBV7-9 and TRBJ2-7; D gene ambiguous. Germline CDR1 SEHNR, CDR2 FQNEAQ (reference sequence). Trimming removed 1 base at V and 5 bases at J, with 3 bases between. The CDR3 has 11 residues. This CDR3 is CASSLGNEQYF. CDR3 DNA: TGTGCCAGCAGCTTAGGTAACGAGCAGTACTTC.

This chain uses TRBV27 with TRBJ1-5; possible D gene TRBD1, 5 bases. With 6 bases removed from V and 5 bases from J, the gap between germline ends came to 17 bases. CDR1 and CDR2 from the germline V gene are MNHEY and SMNVEV (reference sequence). CDR3 length equals 15 residues. Written as DNA, the CDR3 is TGTGCCAGCAGCAACCTTTCAGGGTTGGATCAGCCCCAGCATTTT. Its protein is CASSNLSGLDQPQHF.

The V and J genes are TRBV28 and TRBJ1-5, with 8 bases that match TRBD1. There are 15 residues in the CDR3. The V gene's germline CDR1 is MDHEN and CDR2 SYDVKM. The trim removed 7 bases at V and 7 bases at J, leaving 12 bases unmatched. The chain's CDR3 is CASTGTGAIWQPQHF. CDR3 DNA: TGTGCCAGCACGGGGACAGGAGCTATATGGCAGCCCCAGCATTTT.

The J gene is TRBJ2-5, the V gene TRBV6-1, with D perhaps TRBD1 (6 bases). CDR3 length: 17 amino acids. Trimming cost V 1 base and J 1 base, with 16 bases left between them. The V gene's germline CDR1 is MNHNS and CDR2 SASEGT. The CDR3 DNA sequence: TGTGCCAGCAGTGAAGTCATCGGACAGCCGTTCCAAGAGACCCAGTACTTC. Its translation is CASSEVIGQPFQETQYF.